The 19 T cell receptor beta chains presented below share a single source sample, sequenced in a study of blood T cell repertoires in COVID-19. Method: immunoSEQ multiplex PCR; TCRdb's copy keeps in-frame clones and lacks some. The data contain 95,000 to 150,000 clones, 86% of them singletons. Sequencing input: peripheral blood. The receptors shown here come from a man in his forties with acute or convalescent COVID-19.

V and J are TRBV25-1 and TRBJ2-1; 10 nucleotides match TRBD2. The CDR3 consists of 14 residues. Germline CDR1 and CDR2: MGHDK and SYGVNS. The trim removed 3 bases at V and 11 bases at J, leaving 7 bases unmatched. CDR3 protein: CASSDLSGGPKQFF. CDR3 DNA: TGTGCCAGCAGTGACCTTAGCGGGGGGCCTAAGCAGTTCTTC. Looking up the rest from reference TRBV25-1 and TRBJ2-1 gives the full variable domain: EADIYQTPRYLVIGTGKKITLECSQTMGHDKMYWYQQDPGMELHLIHYSYGVNSTEKGDLSSESTVSRIRTEHFPLTLESARPSHTSQYLCASSDLSGGPKQFFGPGTRLTVL.

The chain employs TRBV19 and TRBJ2-1; TRBD2 agrees at 9 bases. The CDR3 covers 17 residues. After removal of 5 bases from V and 4 bases from J, the junction contained 12 bases not matched to a gene. CDR1 is LNHDA and CDR2 is SQIVND in the germline V gene (reference sequence). The CDR3 here is CASSPFSGSGMYNEQFF. The CDR3 nucleotides read TGTGCCAGTAGTCCGTTTAGCGGGAGCGGGATGTACAATGAGCAGTTCTTC.

The J gene is TRBJ1-5, the V gene TRBV7-2; D gene ambiguous. V shed 5 bases and J shed 0 bases, with 14 bases lying between them. CDR1 is SGHTA and CDR2 is FQGNSA in the germline V gene. The CDR3 is 16 residues long. This CDR3 is CASSPLAANSNQPQHF. CDR3 nucleotide sequence: TGTGCCAGCAGCCCCCTCGCGGCTAATAGCAATCAGCCCCAGCATTTT. The full variable domain, in which reference TRBV7-2 and TRBJ1-5 provide the parts outside the CDR3, is GAGVSQSPSNKVTEKGKDVELRCDPISGHTALYWYRQSLGQGLEFLIYFQGNSAPDKSGLPSDRFSAERTGGSVSTLTIQRTQQEDSAVYLCASSPLAANSNQPQHFGDGTRLSIL.

The gene calls are TRBV5-4 and TRBJ1-4, with 8 positions matching TRBD1. With 4 bases clipped from V and 4 bases from J, the junction kept 3 bases outside the gene matches. CDR1 and CDR2 (germline): SGHNT, YYREEE (reference sequence). CDR3 length equals 14 residues. The CDR3 region has the DNA TGTGCCAGCAGCCCCGGACAGGGTAATGAAAAACTGTTTTTT. This encodes CASSPGQGNEKLFF.

This clone was found a few times. In DNA form, the CDR3 reads TGTGCCAGCAGCCCCCCCGGGGGAGCGGAGACCCAGTACTTC. Its translation is CASSPPGGAETQYF. This chain links TRBV7-2 with TRBJ2-5; the D gene is possibly TRBD2 (6 bases). CDR3 length equals 14 residues. CDR1 and CDR2 (germline): SGHTA, FQGNSA. V was shortened by 5 bases and J by 5 bases, with 15 bases between the two germline ends.

The rearrangement links TRBV19 to TRBJ1-1, with 7 bases lining up with TRBD1. The CDR3 spans 13 residues. Germline V gene sequence: CDR1 LNHDA, CDR2 SQIVND (reference sequence). The V segment lost 5 bases and the J segment 5 bases; nucleotides outside the gene matches: 5. CDR3: CASSLQGWTEAFF. In nucleotides, the CDR3 is TGTGCCAGTAGTTTACAGGGGTGGACTGAAGCTTTCTTT.

The genes are TRBV5-6 and TRBJ2-3, with D possibly matching TRBD2 (6 bases). Germline V gives CDR1 SGHDT, CDR2 YYEEEE. This CDR3 comprises 16 residues. V lost 1 base, J lost 2 bases, and 14 bases lay in between. CDR3 nucleotides: TGTGCCAGCAGCTTGAGGAGCAGGGAGGTCACAGATACGCAGTATTTT. This sequence encodes CASSLRSREVTDTQYF.

The rearrangement joins TRBV2 to TRBJ2-7, with TRBD2 as a possible D gene (6 bases). V lost 3 bases and J lost 6, with 12 bases in between. CDR3 length equals 13 residues. The V gene's germline CDR1 is SNHLY and CDR2 FYNNEI. The CDR3 DNA follows: TGTGCCAGCAGTGAGCGGGATTTCAGCGAGCAGTACTTC. This gives the protein CASSERDFSEQYF.

This chain connects TRBV19 to TRBJ1-1; TRBD1 aligns across 9 bases. CDR3 length: 14 amino acids. V trimming: 0 bases; J trimming: 10 bases; junction bases outside the gene matches: 6. Germline V CDR1 and CDR2: LNHDA, SQIVND (reference sequence). The DNA for the CDR3 is TGTGCCAGTAGTATAGATAATACGGGACAGGGAGCTTTCTTT. Translating it yields CASSIDNTGQGAFF.

This clone appeared a few times. V is TRBV6-6 and J is TRBJ2-6, with D perhaps TRBD1 (6 bases). Trimming left V 5 bases short and J 2 bases short, with 25 bases between. There are 20 residues in the CDR3. Germline V lookup: CDR1 MNHNY, CDR2 SVGAGI (reference sequence). The CDR3 coding sequence is TGTGCCAGCAGTCGAACCCCCCCTGGCAGGGGCTCGACTGGGGCCAACGTCCTGACTTTC. Protein: CASSRTPPGRGSTGANVLTF.

This clone occurred once. V gene TRBV7-8 combines with J gene TRBJ2-3; TRBD2 is a possible D gene (5 bases). With 4 bases removed from V and 6 bases from J, the gap between germline ends came to 20 bases. This CDR3 spans 16 amino acids. In germline, CDR1 is SGHVS, CDR2 FQNEAQ. The CDR3, as DNA: TGTGCCAGCAGCTGGTCGGAAGGAGGCCGGGTTGATACGCAGTATTTT. This gives the protein CASSWSEGGRVDTQYF.

The genes are TRBV11-2 and TRBJ2-7; tentative D call: TRBD1 (6 bases). The CDR3 sequence is 13 residues long. The ends were cut back, 5 bases at V and 10 bases at J, with 18 bases in the middle. Per germline, CDR1 SGHAT and CDR2 FQNNGV. The CDR3 DNA reads as TGTGCCAGCAGCCGTCAGACAGGTCTCGCACAGTACTTC. As protein: CASSRQTGLAQYF.

The chain uses TRBV10-3 and TRBJ2-4, with 7 bases that match TRBD2. This CDR3 region has 14 residues. V lost 2 bases to trimming and J lost 8 bases; unmatched junction nucleotides: 6. The germline CDR1 and CDR2 sequences are ENHRY and SYGVKD. The CDR3 region has the DNA TGTGCCATCAGTGAGCCCTCGGGGGGTGACATTCAGTACTTC. This sequence encodes CAISEPSGGDIQYF.

The chain employs TRBV14 and TRBJ2-1; D perhaps matches TRBD2 (6 bases). Germline loops: CDR1 SGHDN, CDR2 FVKESK. Trimming took off 0 bases at V and 9 bases at J, with 15 bases between the two ends. This CDR3 is built from 15 residues. CDR3 sequence reads: CASSQDLGGYGEQFF. DNA for the CDR3: TGTGCCAGCAGCCAAGATTTGGGGGGTTATGGTGAGCAGTTCTTC.

About this clone: The same CDR3 is also encoded by other DNA sequences in this sample. The chain is built from TRBV5-6 and TRBJ1-1; weak D call: TRBD1 (5 bases). The ends were cut back, 4 bases at V and 7 bases at J, with 11 bases in the middle. The CDR3 length is 12 residues. CDR1 and CDR2 (germline): SGHDT, YYEEEE. The CDR3 coding sequence is TGTGCCAGCAGCCGGGGGACGGATGAAGCTTTCTTT. It specifies CASSRGTDEAFF.

V is TRBV19 and J is TRBJ2-7; unclear D gene. The CDR3 runs to 12 residues. CDR1 LNHDA and CDR2 SQIVND come from the germline V gene (reference sequence). Trimming cost V 6 bases and J 6 bases, with 12 bases left between them. The CDR3 is CASSFAGAEQYF. For the CDR3, the DNA is TGTGCCAGTAGCTTCGCAGGTGCCGAGCAGTACTTC.

This clone has a single count. V gene TRBV13 combines with J gene TRBJ2-3; TRBD2 agrees at 8 bases. Trimming at V came to 5 bases and at J to 0 bases, leaving 7 bases not matched to a gene. Germline V gene data show CDR1 as PRHDT and CDR2 as FYEKMQ (reference sequence). The CDR3 length is 16 residues. The CDR3 is CASSGGTRSSTDTQYF. As DNA, the CDR3 is TGTGCCAGCAGCGGAGGGACTAGGTCTAGCACAGATACGCAGTATTTT.

The CDR3 region is CASSLPRGGQETQYF. CDR3 nucleotide sequence: TGTGCCAGCAGCTTGCCGCGCGGGGGTCAAGAGACCCAGTACTTC. The chain carries TRBV5-4 and TRBJ2-5, with 7 positions matching TRBD2. The CDR3 has 15 amino acids. V trimming: 1 base; J trimming: 2 bases; junction bases outside the gene matches: 5. The germline V gene has CDR1 SGHNT and CDR2 YYREEE (reference sequence).

This chain links TRBV12-3 or TRBV12-4 with TRBJ2-1, with D tentatively TRBD1 (5 bases). CDR3 length: 12 residues. Trimming stripped 5 bases from V and 8 bases from J, with 10 bases between. The CDR3 region is CASSPRVDEQFF. The CDR3 DNA reads TGTGCCAGCAGTCCCAGGGTGGATGAGCAGTTCTTC.